These 29 T cell receptor beta chains were sequenced from one sample in a study of technical replicates of blood from a few donors. The repertoire was sequenced with immunoSEQ multiplex PCR; TCRdb's copy has only in-frame clones and lacks some. The sample has approximately 97,000 clones, about 96% seen once. The sequencing sample was made of T cells isolated from PBMCs. These receptors were obtained from a human donor in good health.

V usage is TRBV7-2 and J usage is TRBJ2-1, with 11 nucleotides matching TRBD2. The V segment lost 5 bases and the J segment 7 bases; nucleotides outside the gene matches: 7. Germline V gene lookup returns CDR1 SGHTA and CDR2 FQGNSA. This CDR3 contains 15 residues. The CDR3 loop reads CASSRTSGSQNEQFF. The CDR3 coding sequence is TGTGCCAGCAGCCGCACTAGCGGGAGTCAAAATGAGCAGTTCTTC. Full variable domain (remainder filled in from reference TRBV7-2 and TRBJ2-1): GAGVSQSPSNKVTEKGKDVELRCDPISGHTALYWYRQSLGQGLEFLIYFQGNSAPDKSGLPSDRFSAERTGGSVSTLTIQRTQQEDSAVYLCASSRTSGSQNEQFFGPGTRLTVL.

This rearrangement joins TRBV27 to TRBJ2-1, with D possibly being TRBD2 (5 bases). V was cut by 6 bases and J by 3 bases, with 12 bases left in between. The CDR3 length is 14 residues. Germline CDR1 reads MNHEY; CDR2 reads SMNVEV (reference sequence). In nucleotides, the CDR3 is TGTGCCAGCAGGCAAGCGGTCCTCTACAATGAGCAGTTCTTC. Protein: CASRQAVLYNEQFF.

This clone was observed a few times. The chain links TRBV2 to TRBJ2-1, with D hard to call. The CDR3 is 13 amino acids. Germline-derived CDR1 and CDR2 are SNHLY and FYNNEI. Trimming removed 3 bases at V and 8 bases at J, with 11 bases between. The CDR3 here is CASSDLGLDEQFF. The CDR3 region has the DNA TGTGCCAGCAGTGACCTGGGCCTTGATGAGCAGTTCTTC.

The CDR3 loop is CANSPTRVLGYTF. For the CDR3, the DNA is TGTGCCAATTCTCCGACGAGGGTGTTAGGCTACACCTTC. The chain uses TRBV28 and TRBJ1-2, with D unresolved. Germline V lookup: CDR1 MDHEN, CDR2 SYDVKM. The CDR3 has 13 amino acids. The V and J ends lost 10 bases and 8 bases respectively, with 20 bases between them.

This chain uses TRBV19 with TRBJ1-5, with D maybe TRBD1 (6 bases). The CDR3 is 14 residues long. Germline CDR1 reads LNHDA; CDR2 reads SQIVND (reference sequence). The V gene lost 7 bases and the J gene lost 1 base, with 11 bases spanning the gap. The CDR3: CASINQGSNQPQHF. The DNA of the CDR3 is TGTGCCAGTATTAACCAGGGGAGCAATCAGCCCCAGCATTTT.

The rearrangement links TRBV29-1 to TRBJ1-1; a possible D gene is TRBD1 (6 bases). The V gene lost 3 bases and the J gene lost 3 bases, with 17 bases spanning the gap. This CDR3 is 15 amino acids long. Germline values: CDR1 SQVTM, CDR2 ANQGSEA. The CDR3 region is CSVEGAEGRDTEAFF. For the CDR3, the DNA is TGCAGCGTTGAGGGGGCAGAGGGGAGGGACACTGAAGCTTTCTTT. The full variable domain, completed using reference TRBV29-1 and TRBJ1-1, is SAVISQKPSRDICQRGTSLTIQCQVDSQVTMMFWYRQQPGQSLTLIATANQGSEATYESGFVIDKFPISRPNLTFSTLTVSNMSPEDSSIYLCSVEGAEGRDTEAFFGQGTRLTVV.

J is TRBJ2-1 and V is TRBV7-3, with TRBD2 identical over 7 bases. The ends lost 0 bases at V and 6 bases at J; junction bases unmatched: 8. Germline CDR1 reads SGHTA; CDR2 reads FQGTGA. This CDR3 has 16 residues. The CDR3 DNA reads as TGTGCCAGCAGCTTAACGAAAGGGGAGGGCCTCAATGAGCAGTTCTTC. Its protein is CASSLTKGEGLNEQFF.

V usage is TRBV6-6 and J usage is TRBJ1-4; no reliable D call. V gave up 5 bases and J gave up 4 bases, with 5 bases separating them. CDR1 is MNHNY and CDR2 is SVGAGI in the germline V gene (reference sequence). This CDR3 contains 12 residues. The CDR3 region has the DNA TGTGCCAGCAGTCAGATTAATGAAAAACTGTTTTTT. It codes for CASSQINEKLFF.

This chain links TRBV7-6 with TRBJ2-1; possibly TRBD2 for D (6 bases). V shed 5 bases and J shed 4 bases, with 9 bases lying between them. CDR1 and CDR2 (germline): SGHVS, FNYEAQ. The CDR3 extends over 13 amino acids. CDR3 nucleotides: TGTGCCAGCAGCGGGCGGGGTTACAATGAGCAGTTCTTC. Translation gives CASSGRGYNEQFF.

This chain joins TRBV19 and TRBJ2-6; 10 bases map to TRBD1. CDR1 and CDR2 (germline): LNHDA, SQIVND (reference sequence). The CDR3 loop spans 17 amino acids. V was clipped by 3 bases and J by 2 bases; unmatched bases: 4. CDR3 bases: TGTGCCAGTAGTATCGGGACAGGGGTGGCTGGGGCCAACGTCCTGACTTTC. Protein product: CASSIGTGVAGANVLTF.

This chain joins TRBV10-3 and TRBJ2-7; weak D call: TRBD1 (6 bases). The V end lost 11 bases, the J end lost 4 bases, and 18 bases lay between the germline ends. Germline V gives CDR1 ENHRY, CDR2 SYGVKD. CDR3 length equals 13 residues. Here the CDR3 DNA reads TGTGCCGCTCGGGGAGAGGGGGTTTACGAGCAGTACTTC. Translated: CAARGEGVYEQYF.

The chain uses TRBV13 and TRBJ2-3; D is unresolved. V shed 5 bases and J shed 6 bases, with 9 bases lying between them. The germline V gene has CDR1 PRHDT and CDR2 FYEKMQ (reference sequence). The CDR3 has 12 residues. The DNA for the CDR3 is TGTGCCAGCAGCCGAGGAAGGGATACGCAGTATTTT. Residues: CASSRGRDTQYF.

DNA of the CDR3: TGTGCCAGCAGCCAAGACATCTGGACTAGCGGGGCCCATGAGCAGTTCTTC. Translation gives CASSQDIWTSGAHEQFF. The chain combines TRBV14 with TRBJ2-1; 12 bases are shared with TRBD2. Germline V CDR1 and CDR2: SGHDN, FVKESK. Trimming cost V 0 bases and J 8 bases; bases outside gene matches: 8. This CDR3 contains 17 residues. The whole variable domain, filled in from reference TRBV14 and TRBJ2-1, reads EAGVTQFPSHSVIEKGQTVTLRCDPISGHDNLYWYRRVMGKEIKFLLHFVKESKQDESGMPNNRFLAERTGGTYSTLKVQPAELEDSGVYFCASSQDIWTSGAHEQFFGPGTRLTVL.

This chain uses TRBV11-3 with TRBJ1-1; D gene ambiguous. Germline V CDR1 and CDR2: SGHNT, YENEEA. The CDR3 has 15 amino acids. Trimming pared 2 bases from V and 0 bases from J, leaving 10 bases between. CDR3 sequence (DNA): TGTGCCAGCAGCTTATCTAGCTTCTTGAACACTGAAGCTTTCTTT. This gives the protein CASSLSSFLNTEAFF.

J is TRBJ2-3 and V is TRBV9; 8 bases fit TRBD2. There are 15 residues in the CDR3. Germline V lookup: CDR1 SGDLS, CDR2 YYNGEE. Losses at the gene ends were 7 bases for V and 2 bases for J; bases not matched to a gene: 9. CDR3 sequence: CASGTGGIPTDTQYF. The CDR3 coding sequence is TGTGCCAGCGGGACGGGAGGGATCCCCACAGATACGCAGTATTTT.

The genes are TRBV30 and TRBJ2-1; TRBD2 matches at 10 bases. The CDR3 is 20 residues long. Trimming removed 3 bases from V and 3 bases from J; junction bases left unmatched: 20. CDR1 and CDR2 from the germline V gene are GTSNPN and SVGIG (reference sequence). The CDR3 here is CAWSLRTPTILAGDYNEQFF. CDR3 sequence (DNA): TGTGCCTGGAGCCTAAGGACCCCCACCATTCTAGCGGGAGACTACAATGAGCAGTTCTTC.

The V call is TRBV5-1, the J call TRBJ2-3; 7 bases line up with TRBD2. Germline trimming cut 4 bases from V and 3 bases from J; bases unmatched to any gene: 5. The CDR3 is made up of 14 amino acids. The germline V gene encodes CDR1 SGHRS and CDR2 YFSETQ. The CDR3 spells CASSVGLGTDTQYF. In DNA form, the CDR3 reads TGCGCCAGCAGCGTCGGACTAGGAACAGATACGCAGTATTTT.

V gene TRBV7-8 combines with J gene TRBJ2-7; weak D call: TRBD2 (6 bases). Trimming cost V 5 bases and J 2 bases, with 10 bases left between them. The V gene's germline CDR1 is SGHVS and CDR2 FQNEAQ. The CDR3 extends over 13 amino acids. The CDR3 DNA reads as TGTGCCAGCAGCCGGGACTTCGCCTACGAGCAGTACTTC. Amino acids: CASSRDFAYEQYF.

The genes are TRBV25-1 and TRBJ2-3; TRBD1 might be the D (6 bases). The CDR3 runs to 15 residues. Germline V gives CDR1 MGHDK, CDR2 SYGVNS. V lost 3 bases and J 5 bases, leaving 15 bases between the germline ends. The CDR3 sequence is CASSEPGPGVDTQYF. CDR3 DNA sequence: TGTGCCAGCAGTGAGCCGGGCCCAGGGGTAGATACGCAGTATTTT. Using reference TRBV25-1 and TRBJ2-3 for the parts outside the CDR3, the full variable domain is EADIYQTPRYLVIGTGKKITLECSQTMGHDKMYWYQQDPGMELHLIHYSYGVNSTEKGDLSSESTVSRIRTEHFPLTLESARPSHTSQYLCASSEPGPGVDTQYFGPGTRLTVL.

V gene TRBV25-1 combines with J gene TRBJ2-7; a possible D gene is TRBD1 (6 bases). The CDR3 loop spans 13 amino acids. Per germline, CDR1 MGHDK and CDR2 SYGVNS. V shed 1 base and J shed 5 bases, with 9 bases lying between them. CDR3 sequence reads: CASSELGADEQYF. The CDR3 DNA reads TGTGCCAGCAGTGAATTGGGGGCGGACGAGCAGTACTTC.

J is TRBJ2-1 and V is TRBV27, with 12 positions matching TRBD2. Germline assignment: CDR1 MNHEY and CDR2 SMNVEV (reference sequence). The length of the CDR3 is 16 residues. Trimming removed 5 bases from V and 7 bases from J; junction bases left unmatched: 9. CDR3: CASSLILAGGPNEQFF. The CDR3 DNA reads as TGTGCCAGCAGTCTTATTCTAGCGGGAGGGCCTAATGAGCAGTTCTTC.

V and J are TRBV30 and TRBJ2-5, with TRBD1 matching 11 bases. Trimming removed 6 bases from V and 3 bases from J; junction bases left unmatched: 3. In germline, CDR1 is GTSNPN, CDR2 SVGIG (reference sequence). The CDR3 consists of 13 residues. The CDR3 region is CACTGQGEETQYF. CDR3 sequence (DNA): TGTGCCTGCACGGGACAGGGGGAAGAGACCCAGTACTTC.

V and J are TRBV9 and TRBJ2-7; 8 bases line up with TRBD2. The CDR3 contains 16 residues. The V gene end was trimmed by 0 bases and the J gene end by 6 bases; junction bases not matched to a gene: 11. CDR1 SGDLS and CDR2 YYNGEE come from the germline V gene. CDR3 sequence (DNA): TGTGCCAGCAGCGTAGCTCCTCCGGGACTAGGTGGCGAGCAGTACTTC. Translation gives CASSVAPPGLGGEQYF. The entire variable domain, with the rest obtained from reference TRBV9 and TRBJ2-7, is as follows: DSGVTQTPKHLITATGQRVTLRCSPRSGDLSVYWYQQSLDQGLQFLIQYYNGEERAKGNILERFSAQQFPDLHSELNLSSLELGDSALYFCASSVAPPGLGGEQYFGPGTRLTVT.

This chain joins TRBV2 and TRBJ1-4; no firm D call. The CDR3 consists of 11 residues. Trimming shortened V by 5 bases and J by 5 bases, and 3 bases separated the two germline ends. CDR1 and CDR2 from the germline V gene are SNHLY and FYNNEI. The CDR3 sequence is CASSRNEKLFF. The CDR3 DNA is TGTGCCAGCAGTCGGAATGAAAAACTGTTTTTT.

The chain recombines TRBV27 with TRBJ2-1; D might be TRBD2 (5 bases). The CDR3 has 12 amino acids. Trimming removed 9 bases from V and 3 bases from J, with 9 bases in between. Germline CDR1 MNHEY, CDR2 SMNVEV (reference sequence). The CDR3 DNA reads as TGTGCCAGTGGACTGATCTACAATGAGCAGTTCTTC. Translating it yields CASGLIYNEQFF.

This clone occurred once. Different DNA sequences within this sample yield the same CDR3. The chain is built from TRBV9 and TRBJ2-7; D possibly corresponds to TRBD2 (6 bases). Trimming removed 4 bases from V and 3 bases from J, with 8 bases in between. The CDR3 length is 12 residues. Germline V gene lookup returns CDR1 SGDLS and CDR2 YYNGEE. CDR3 sequence (DNA): TGTGCCAGCAGCCCCGGGGGCTACGAGCAGTACTTC. This sequence encodes CASSPGGYEQYF.

This clone was seen only a few times. The CDR3 sequence is CASRLRGNDYEQYF. The CDR3 coding sequence is TGTGCCAGCAGACTCAGGGGTAACGACTACGAGCAGTACTTC. J is TRBJ2-7 and V is TRBV6-5; D is possibly TRBD1 (6 bases). The ends were cut back, 6 bases at V and 3 bases at J, with 15 bases in the middle. Per germline, CDR1 MNHEY and CDR2 SVGAGI. The CDR3 contains 14 residues.

This clone has a handful of counts. The rearrangement uses TRBV9 and TRBJ2-2; 8 bases agree with TRBD1. V was clipped by 5 bases and J by 1 base; unmatched bases: 1. Germline V gene sequence: CDR1 SGDLS, CDR2 YYNGEE. The CDR3 loop spans 14 amino acids. The CDR3 region is CASRDRGNTGELFF. The CDR3 DNA reads TGTGCCAGCAGAGACAGGGGGAACACCGGGGAGCTGTTTTTT.

This chain connects TRBV4-3 to TRBJ1-2; D remains ambiguous. The V end was cut by 0 bases, the J end by 3 bases, with 11 bases between. The CDR3 extends over 15 amino acids. Germline assignment: CDR1 LGHNA and CDR2 YSLEER. The CDR3 here is CASSQDPGQDYGYTF. CDR3 DNA: TGCGCCAGCAGCCAAGATCCAGGCCAGGACTATGGCTACACCTTC.